This record covers a single T cell receptor (beta chain). Per the original data handling: Reference gene primer amplification gave nucleated cell count estimates. Generated by immunoSEQ multiplex PCR, the TCRdb table keeps only in-frame clones and is missing some. V, J and clone size were drawn from that table, and D and trimming were deduced from the DNA. The table includes 270,000 or so clones, roughly 84% detected once. The data derive from a study of blood T cell repertoires in COVID-19. Study at large: There were acute and convalescent COVID-19 samples, and they came from the United States, Italy and Spain. The analysed material was cDNA or gDNA that came from T cells, B-cell-depleted T cells, or PBMCs.

From germline, CDR1 is MNHEY and CDR2 SVGEGT. V gave up 5 bases and J gave up 0 bases; unmatched junction bases: 8. This CDR3 is built from 16 residues. V and J are TRBV6-2 or TRBV6-3 and TRBJ2-7; 9 nucleotides align to TRBD2. The receptor was isolated from a young woman with acute or convalescent COVID-19. Sample: peripheral blood. CDR3 region: CASSQPSGKSSYEQYF. In DNA form, the CDR3 reads TGTGCCAGCAGTCAACCTAGCGGGAAGAGCTCCTACGAGCAGTACTTC.